These T cell receptor beta chains were read from a single sample in a study of cytomegalovirus exposure and HLA in healthy donors. Method: immunoSEQ multiplex PCR; TCRdb's copy keeps in-frame clones and lacks some. The sample holds approximately 110,000 clones, around 75% seen once. Input material: PBMCs. These receptors all come from a woman aged 25-40 years in good health and CMV-seronegative. Both conserved end residues are part of each CDR3. A D gene is named only where the DNA matches it firmly. Part of the rows lack a size; the others show once, few, many or a class for expanded clones.

D,J,size,V,CDR3,DNA
.,TRBJ2-3,few,TRBV13,CASSLGTGGLNTQYF,TGTGCCAGCAGCTTAGGAACAGGGGGACTAAATACGCAGTATTTT
.,TRBJ1-2,few,TRBV7-2,CASSLTFSAGADGYTF,TGTGCCAGCAGCTTAACCTTTTCTGCGGGGGCCGATGGCTACACCTTC
.,TRBJ1-1,once,TRBV10-3,CAISSGNTEAFF,TGTGCCATCTCGTCAGGGAACACTGAAGCTTTCTTT
TRBD1,TRBJ2-7,few,TRBV30,CAWRAGGAYEQYF,TGTGCCTGGAGGGCAGGGGGCGCCTACGAGCAGTACTTC
.,TRBJ1-1,.,TRBV7-2,CASSPRILGTEAFF,TGTGCCAGCAGCCCGAGGATCCTTGGGACTGAAGCTTTCTTT
TRBD1,TRBJ2-2,few,TRBV7-9,CASSLLDRPGDTGELFF,TGTGCCAGCAGCTTACTGGACAGGCCCGGCGACACCGGGGAGCTGTTTTTT
.,TRBJ1-6,.,TRBV7-6,CASSMGGPYNSPLHF,TGTGCCAGCTCGATGGGGGGACCCTATAATTCACCCCTCCACTTT
TRBD2,TRBJ2-5,once,TRBV11-2,CASSYEPAGEETQYF,TGTGCCAGCAGCTACGAACCAGCGGGGGAAGAGACCCAGTACTTC
.,TRBJ2-2,.,TRBV28,CASRIYSGTYTGELFF,TGTGCCAGCAGGATTTATAGCGGCACCTACACCGGGGAGCTGTTTTTT
TRBD2,TRBJ2-5,.,TRBV5-1,CASSFPSGVSETQYF,TGCGCCAGCAGCTTTCCAAGCGGGGTATCAGAGACCCAGTACTTC
.,TRBJ1-1,.,TRBV10-3,CAISEPGGVTEAFF,TGTGCCATCAGTGAGCCGGGGGGGGTGACTGAAGCTTTCTTT
.,TRBJ2-7,.,TRBV28,CASRTKPYEQYF,TGTGCCAGCCGGACTAAGCCCTACGAGCAGTACTTC
.,TRBJ2-2,.,TRBV5-1,CASTSSDYTGELFF,TGCGCCAGTACATCCTCTGACTACACCGGGGAGCTGTTTTTT
.,TRBJ2-1,.,TRBV4-1,CASSQGLVMINNEQFF,TGCGCCAGCAGCCAAGGACTAGTTATGATAAACAATGAGCAGTTCTTC
.,TRBJ1-1,.,TRBV5-1,CASSLGHVAPNTEAFF,TGCGCCAGCAGCTTGGGCCATGTGGCACCGAACACTGAAGCTTTCTTT
.,TRBJ2-7,few,TRBV6-5,CASRTESGLQDEQYF,TGTGCCAGCAGAACAGAATCAGGGCTACAGGACGAGCAGTACTTC
.,TRBJ1-3,.,TRBV5-1,CASSPGWGDGNTIYF,TGCGCCAGCAGCCCGGGATGGGGGGATGGAAACACCATATATTTT
.,TRBJ2-2,once,TRBV2,CASRMAPGGLFF,TGTGCCAGCAGGATGGCCCCCGGGGGGCTGTTTTTT
.,TRBJ1-4,.,TRBV27,CASSLSIWHRAGTNEKLFF,TGTGCCAGCAGTTTATCGATCTGGCATCGGGCAGGGACTAATGAAAAACTGTTTTTT
TRBD2,TRBJ2-2,.,TRBV30,CAWNSGRAGELFF,TGTGCCTGGAATAGCGGGAGGGCCGGGGAGCTGTTTTTT
.,TRBJ2-1,once,TRBV20-1,CSAGHYNEQFF,TGCAGTGCTGGCCATTACAATGAGCAGTTCTTC
.,TRBJ1-2,few,TRBV6-5,CASSPSYGYTF,TGTGCCAGCAGTCCCAGCTATGGCTACACCTTC
.,TRBJ1-5,.,TRBV6-1,CASSGHWGAAQHF,TGTGCCAGCAGTGGTCACTGGGGCGCGGCCCAGCATTTT
TRBD1,TRBJ2-7,.,TRBV6-5,CASSGRDSLIEQYF,TGTGCCAGCAGTGGACGGGACAGTCTGATCGAGCAGTACTTC